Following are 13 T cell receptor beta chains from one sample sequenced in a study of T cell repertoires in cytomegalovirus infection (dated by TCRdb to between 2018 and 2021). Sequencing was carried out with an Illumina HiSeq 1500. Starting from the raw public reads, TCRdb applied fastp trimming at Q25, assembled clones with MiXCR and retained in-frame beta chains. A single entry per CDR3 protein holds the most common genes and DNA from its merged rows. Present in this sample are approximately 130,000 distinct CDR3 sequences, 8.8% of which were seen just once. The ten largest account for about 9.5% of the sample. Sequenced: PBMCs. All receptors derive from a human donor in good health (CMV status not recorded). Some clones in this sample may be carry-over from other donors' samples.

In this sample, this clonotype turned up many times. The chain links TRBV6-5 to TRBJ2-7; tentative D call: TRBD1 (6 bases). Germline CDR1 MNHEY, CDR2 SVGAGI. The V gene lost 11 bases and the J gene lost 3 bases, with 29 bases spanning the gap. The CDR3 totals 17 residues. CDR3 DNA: TGTGCCGGAGTAAGAGGCAGGGGAAGGTACTGTTACTACGAGCAGTACTTC. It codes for CAGVRGRGRYCYYEQYF.

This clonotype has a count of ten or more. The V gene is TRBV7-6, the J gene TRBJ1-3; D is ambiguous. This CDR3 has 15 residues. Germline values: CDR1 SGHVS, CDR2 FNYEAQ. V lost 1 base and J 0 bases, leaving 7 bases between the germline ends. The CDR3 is CASSLGWDSGNTIYF. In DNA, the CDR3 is TGTGCCAGCAGCTTAGGCTGGGACTCTGGAAACACCATATATTTT.

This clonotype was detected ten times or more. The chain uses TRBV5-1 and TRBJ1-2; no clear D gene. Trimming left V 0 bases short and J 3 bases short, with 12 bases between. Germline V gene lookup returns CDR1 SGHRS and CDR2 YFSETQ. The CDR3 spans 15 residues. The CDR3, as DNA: TGCGCCAGCAGCTTGGGTGGAGGGCAGGACTATGGCTACACCTTC. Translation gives CASSLGGGQDYGYTF.

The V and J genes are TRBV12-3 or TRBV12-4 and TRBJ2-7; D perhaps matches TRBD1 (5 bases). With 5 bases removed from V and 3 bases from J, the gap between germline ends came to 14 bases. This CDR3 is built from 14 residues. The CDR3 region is CASSRGRVYYEQYF. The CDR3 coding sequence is TGTGCCAGCAGTAGGGGAAGGGTTTACTACGAGCAGTACTTC.

The CDR3: CAWSQQFSNQPQHF. The CDR3 DNA sequence: TGTGCCTGGAGTCAACAGTTTAGCAATCAGCCCCAGCATTTT. The chain carries TRBV30 and TRBJ1-5, with D hard to call. From germline, CDR1 is GTSNPN and CDR2 SVGIG (reference sequence). V dropped 2 bases and J dropped 0 bases, with 8 bases sitting between them. The CDR3 loop spans 14 amino acids.

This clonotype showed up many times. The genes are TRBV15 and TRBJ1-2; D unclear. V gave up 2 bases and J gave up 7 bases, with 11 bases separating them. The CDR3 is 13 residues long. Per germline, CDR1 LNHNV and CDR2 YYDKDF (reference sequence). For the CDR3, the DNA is TGTGCCACCAGCAGACCACCGAGAAGTGGCTACACCTTC. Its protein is CATSRPPRSGYTF.

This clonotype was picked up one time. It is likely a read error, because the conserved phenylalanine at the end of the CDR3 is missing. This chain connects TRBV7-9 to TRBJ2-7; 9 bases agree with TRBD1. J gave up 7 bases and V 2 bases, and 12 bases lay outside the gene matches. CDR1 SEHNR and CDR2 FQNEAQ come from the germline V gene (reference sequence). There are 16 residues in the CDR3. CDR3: CASSLPRDRAALEQYL. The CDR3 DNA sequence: TGTGCCAGCAGCTTACCGCGGGACAGGGCGGCCTTGGAGCAGTACTTG.

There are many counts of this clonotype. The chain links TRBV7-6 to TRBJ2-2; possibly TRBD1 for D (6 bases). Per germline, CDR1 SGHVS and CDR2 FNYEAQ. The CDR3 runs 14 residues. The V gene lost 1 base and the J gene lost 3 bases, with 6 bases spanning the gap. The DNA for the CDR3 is TGTGCCAGCAGCTTAGGGACAGACACCGGGGAGCTGTTTTTT. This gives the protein CASSLGTDTGELFF.

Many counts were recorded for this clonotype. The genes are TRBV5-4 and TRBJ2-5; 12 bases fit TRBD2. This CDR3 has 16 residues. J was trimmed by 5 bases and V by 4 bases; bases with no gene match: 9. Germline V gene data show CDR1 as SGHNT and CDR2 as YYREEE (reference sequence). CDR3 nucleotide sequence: TGTGCCAGCAGCGACCGGACTAGCGGGAAATGGGAGACCCAGTACTTC. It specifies CASSDRTSGKWETQYF.

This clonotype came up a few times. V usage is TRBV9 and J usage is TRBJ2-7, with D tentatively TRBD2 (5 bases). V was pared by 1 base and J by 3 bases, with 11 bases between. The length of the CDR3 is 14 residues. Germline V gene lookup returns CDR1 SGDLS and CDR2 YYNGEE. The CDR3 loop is CASSVSGANYEQYF. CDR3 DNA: TGTGCCAGCAGCGTAAGCGGTGCCAACTACGAGCAGTACTTC.

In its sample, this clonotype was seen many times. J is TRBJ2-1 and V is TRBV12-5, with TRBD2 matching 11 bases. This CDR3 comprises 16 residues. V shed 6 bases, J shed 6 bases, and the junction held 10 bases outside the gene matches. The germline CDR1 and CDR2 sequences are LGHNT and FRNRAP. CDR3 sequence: CASGLHSGGASNEQFF. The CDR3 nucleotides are TGTGCTAGTGGCCTCCATAGCGGGGGGGCCTCCAATGAGCAGTTCTTC.

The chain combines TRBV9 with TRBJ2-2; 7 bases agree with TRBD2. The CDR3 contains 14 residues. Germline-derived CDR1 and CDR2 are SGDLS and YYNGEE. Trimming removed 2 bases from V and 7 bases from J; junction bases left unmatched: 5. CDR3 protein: CASSVLTSLGELFF. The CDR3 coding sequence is TGTGCCAGCAGCGTTTTGACTAGCCTCGGGGAGCTGTTTTTT.

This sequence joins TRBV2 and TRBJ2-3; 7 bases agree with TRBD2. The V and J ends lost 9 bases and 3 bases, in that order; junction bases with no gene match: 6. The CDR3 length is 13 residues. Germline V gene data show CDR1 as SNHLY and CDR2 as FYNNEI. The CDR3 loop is CASSRAGTDTQYF. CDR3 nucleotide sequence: TGTGCCAGTTCCCGAGCGGGGACAGATACGCAGTATTTT.